Sequencing of this TCR beta chain was carried out in a study of T cells after yellow fever vaccination. Study overall: The fractions with low cell numbers were processed using SMART-Seq v4 Ultra Low Input. Overall study findings and caveats: Repertoires obtained by FACS sorting could include abundant clonotypes that entered as contaminants from the bulk population. The booster response re-showed most primary clones: around 96% CD4, approximately 86% CD8.

They built TCR cDNA with 5'RACE template switching, a step that put in a universal primer site and UMIs. TCRdb re-derived calls from the 5' RACE reads in MiXCR, one entry per CDR3 protein. Among under 350,000 distinct CDR3 sequences listed, roughly 3.9% were seen once. This clonotype was seen more than once but under ten times. Its matching antigen is unknown. CDR1 DFQATT and CDR2 SNEGSKA come from the germline V gene (reference sequence). There are 14 residues in the CDR3. The V end lost 0 bases, the J end lost 1 base, and 7 bases lay between the germline ends. The material sequenced was PBMCs, taken 5 days after the yellow fever booster vaccination. This clonotype was obtained from a man younger than 30 who received the YFV17D yellow fever vaccine. The genes are TRBV20-1 and TRBJ1-5, with a weak D call TRBD1 (6 bases). The CDR3 DNA reads TGCAGTGCTAGAGACCAGGGGAGCAATCAGCCCCAGCATTTT. This encodes CSARDQGSNQPQHF.